The 32 T cell receptor beta chains below come from one sample, sequenced in a study of cytomegalovirus exposure and HLA in healthy donors. 13 Jbeta primers and 60 Vbeta primers were used for the PCR. TCRdb's copy holds only in-frame clones and misses some; the assay was immunoSEQ multiplex PCR. This sample contains some 39,000 clones. Sequenced sample: PBMCs. The origin of the receptors is a male donor in good health and CMV-seronegative.

The V gene is TRBV6-6, the J gene TRBJ2-1, with TRBD1 matching 9 bases. Germline values: CDR1 MNHNY, CDR2 SVGAGI (reference sequence). Trimming at V came to 8 bases and at J to 10 bases, leaving 12 bases not matched to a gene. This CDR3 has 14 residues. CDR3: CASGGGQGLDEQFF. The CDR3 nucleotides read TGTGCCAGCGGAGGGGGACAGGGCTTGGACGAGCAGTTCTTC.

This chain connects TRBV2 to TRBJ1-2; 8 bases fit TRBD1. The CDR3 contains 16 residues. Germline CDR1 and CDR2: SNHLY and FYNNEI. Germline trimming cut 6 bases from V and 5 bases from J; bases unmatched to any gene: 14. This chain's CDR3 is CASSVNPGQADYGYTF. CDR3 bases: TGTGCCAGCAGCGTTAATCCGGGACAGGCTGATTATGGCTACACCTTC.

This chain joins TRBV5-1 and TRBJ1-1, with 7 bases lining up with TRBD1. V was clipped by 2 bases and J by 5 bases; unmatched bases: 9. The CDR3 covers 15 residues. Germline assignment: CDR1 SGHRS and CDR2 YFSETQ. CDR3 DNA sequence: TGCGCCAGCAGCTTCCAGGGGGGTCGGGGTACTGAAGCTTTCTTT. Its protein is CASSFQGGRGTEAFF. Combining the CDR3 with reference TRBV5-1 and TRBJ1-1 gives the whole variable domain KAGVTQTPRYLIKTRGQQVTLSCSPISGHRSVSWYQQTPGQGLQFLFEYFSETQRNKGNFPGRFSGRQFSNSRSEMNVSTLELGDSALYLCASSFQGGRGTEAFFGQGTRLTVV.

This chain links TRBV5-4 with TRBJ1-2, with 9 positions matching TRBD1. This CDR3 contains 15 residues. The ends lost 0 bases at V and 8 bases at J; junction bases unmatched: 8. Germline V lookup: CDR1 SGHNT, CDR2 YYREEE (reference sequence). For the CDR3, the DNA is TGTGCCAGCAGCTTGGGGGACAGGGTTGGTGGGGGCTACACCTTC. Encoded protein: CASSLGDRVGGGYTF.

V is TRBV7-2 and J is TRBJ2-3; maybe TRBD2 (5 bases). The V gene lost 1 base and the J gene lost 1 base, with 9 bases spanning the gap. This CDR3 has 15 residues. Germline V gene data show CDR1 as SGHTA and CDR2 as FQGNSA. The CDR3 is CASSLVPAGTDTQYF. The CDR3 region has the DNA TGTGCCAGCAGCTTAGTTCCAGCGGGCACAGATACGCAGTATTTT.

V and J are TRBV18 and TRBJ1-5; 12 positions match TRBD1. CDR3 length: 15 residues. Trimming at V came to 6 bases and at J to 7 bases, leaving 7 bases not matched to a gene. Germline-derived CDR1 and CDR2 are KGHSH and LQKENI. The CDR3: CASSAGTGGDQPQHF. The CDR3, as DNA: TGTGCCAGCTCTGCCGGGACAGGGGGCGACCAGCCCCAGCATTTT.

The chain carries TRBV19 and TRBJ1-5; 8 bases are shared with TRBD1. Germline V lookup: CDR1 LNHDA, CDR2 SQIVND (reference sequence). The CDR3 extends over 20 amino acids. V was pared by 7 bases and J by 6 bases, with 26 bases of the junction left unmatched. The CDR3 protein is CASTRGIISRRRTGSQPQHF. The DNA of the CDR3 is TGTGCCAGTACCCGCGGGATAATCTCTAGGCGAAGGACAGGGAGTCAGCCCCAGCATTTT.

To note about this clone: The same CDR3 also results from other DNA sequences found in this sample. The chain carries TRBV6-6 and TRBJ1-6; 7 nucleotides match TRBD1. Trimming at V came to 5 bases and at J to 0 bases, leaving 4 bases not matched to a gene. Germline-derived CDR1 and CDR2 are MNHNY and SVGAGI (reference sequence). The CDR3 length is 16 residues. CDR3: CASSNRGASYNSPLHF. The CDR3 DNA reads TGTGCCAGCAGTAACAGGGGTGCCTCCTATAATTCACCCCTCCACTTT.

V is TRBV6-5 and J is TRBJ1-2; no clear D. V was cut by 0 bases and J by 2 bases, with 10 bases left in between. The CDR3 sequence is 15 residues long. In germline, CDR1 is MNHEY, CDR2 SVGAGI. This CDR3 is CASSYSRSGNYGYTF. In nucleotides, the CDR3 is TGTGCCAGCAGTTACTCAAGATCCGGGAACTATGGCTACACCTTC.

The chain is built from TRBV7-9 and TRBJ1-5; 12 bases agree with TRBD1. CDR1 is SEHNR and CDR2 is FQNEAQ in the germline V gene (reference sequence). V lost 4 bases, J lost 0 bases, and 10 bases stayed unmatched. This CDR3 contains 19 residues. CDR3 sequence: CASSSGTGGPTYSNQPQHF. CDR3 sequence (DNA): TGTGCCAGCAGCTCCGGGACAGGGGGCCCCACCTATAGCAATCAGCCCCAGCATTTT.

The rearrangement uses TRBV2 and TRBJ2-7, with TRBD1 identical over 7 bases. This CDR3 contains 16 residues. Germline V gives CDR1 SNHLY, CDR2 FYNNEI. V lost 6 bases to trimming and J lost 0 bases; unmatched junction nucleotides: 11. The CDR3 protein is CASRKRQGPSSYEQYF. In nucleotides, the CDR3 is TGTGCCAGCAGGAAACGACAGGGACCCAGCTCCTACGAGCAGTACTTC.

The V call is TRBV29-1, the J call TRBJ2-1, with 8 bases fitting TRBD1. This CDR3 is built from 14 residues. Germline trimming cut 3 bases from V and 5 bases from J; bases unmatched to any gene: 6. In germline, CDR1 is SQVTM, CDR2 ANQGSEA. In DNA form, the CDR3 reads TGCAGCGTTGATGGGGACAGGCCAAACAATGAGCAGTTCTTC. It is translated as CSVDGDRPNNEQFF.

The chain uses TRBV5-6 and TRBJ2-3; possibly TRBD2 for D (5 bases). Trimming stripped 0 bases from V and 13 bases from J, with 15 bases between. The CDR3 contains 13 residues. Germline CDR1 reads SGHDT; CDR2 reads YYEEEE. This chain's CDR3 is CASSLARGKTEYF. DNA of the CDR3: TGTGCCAGCAGCTTGGCCCGAGGGAAAACGGAGTATTTT.

The chain uses TRBV4-1 and TRBJ2-5; D is perhaps TRBD2 (7 bases). CDR1 MGHRA and CDR2 YSYEKL come from the germline V gene. CDR3 length: 16 amino acids. Trimming removed 6 bases at V and 4 bases at J, with 21 bases between. The CDR3, as DNA: TGCGCCAGCAGTCCTACTGCTGGGGGGGCGGGAGAGACCCAGTACTTC. Its protein is CASSPTAGGAGETQYF.

V is TRBV6-5 and J is TRBJ2-3; 13 bases agree with TRBD2. After removal of 5 bases from V and 7 bases from J, the junction contained 3 bases not matched to a gene. The length of the CDR3 is 14 residues. In germline, CDR1 is MNHEY, CDR2 SVGAGI. CDR3 protein: CASSMGLAGHTQYF. Written as DNA, the CDR3 is TGTGCCAGCAGTATGGGACTAGCGGGACATACGCAGTATTTT.

This chain joins TRBV5-1 and TRBJ2-7; D remains ambiguous. This CDR3 spans 13 amino acids. V lost 2 bases and J 1 base, leaving 7 bases between the germline ends. Germline loops: CDR1 SGHRS, CDR2 YFSETQ. The CDR3 DNA is TGCGCCAGCAGCTTTGAGCTGTCCTACGAGCAGTACTTC. Its protein is CASSFELSYEQYF.

This rearrangement joins TRBV2 to TRBJ2-5; D is possibly TRBD1 (6 bases). CDR1 and CDR2 from the germline V gene are SNHLY and FYNNEI. The CDR3 is made up of 14 amino acids. With 4 bases removed from V and 1 base from J, the gap between germline ends came to 10 bases. The CDR3 reads CASSAAGAQETQYF. In DNA form, the CDR3 reads TGTGCCAGCAGTGCTGCAGGGGCCCAAGAGACCCAGTACTTC. The complete variable domain, with remaining parts taken from reference TRBV2 and TRBJ2-5, reads EPEVTQTPSHQVTQMGQEVILRCVPISNHLYFYWYRQILGQKVEFLVSFYNNEISEKSEIFDDQFSVERPDGSNFTLKIRSTKLEDSAMYFCASSAAGAQETQYFGPGTRLLVL.

V is TRBV5-5 and J is TRBJ1-1; 8 nucleotides align to TRBD1. Germline values: CDR1 SGHKS, CDR2 YYEKEE (reference sequence). The CDR3 has 17 residues. Trimming at V came to 0 bases and at J to 0 bases, leaving 7 bases not matched to a gene. CDR3: CASSLGDRNRMNTEAFF. The CDR3 coding sequence is TGTGCCAGCAGCTTGGGGGACAGGAACCGCATGAACACTGAAGCTTTCTTT.

The chain recombines TRBV6-6 with TRBJ2-3; D is perhaps TRBD2 (5 bases). Germline V gene lookup returns CDR1 MNHNY and CDR2 SVGAGI (reference sequence). V lost 8 bases, J lost 0 bases, and 12 bases lay in between. The CDR3 loop spans 14 amino acids. The CDR3 DNA is TGTGCCAGCTGGGGATTAGCGAGCACAGATACGCAGTATTTT. The encoded protein is CASWGLASTDTQYF.

The rearrangement joins TRBV19 to TRBJ2-3; TRBD1 matches at 8 bases. After removal of 3 bases from V and 2 bases from J, the junction contained 10 bases not matched to a gene. The CDR3 runs to 17 residues. Germline CDR1 and CDR2: LNHDA and SQIVND (reference sequence). The CDR3 DNA sequence: TGTGCCAGTAGTATCAGTTCGGGGACAGGACCCACAGATACGCAGTATTTT. Translated: CASSISSGTGPTDTQYF.

The chain has TRBV19 and TRBJ2-7; D uncertain. The ends were cut back, 3 bases at V and 3 bases at J, with 6 bases in the middle. Germline values: CDR1 LNHDA, CDR2 SQIVND (reference sequence). The CDR3 runs 12 residues. The CDR3 bases are TGTGCCAGTAGTATTAACAGCTACGAGCAGTACTTC. Its translation is CASSINSYEQYF.

The chain is built from TRBV6-5 and TRBJ2-3; TRBD1 agrees at 7 bases. The germline V gene has CDR1 MNHEY and CDR2 SVGAGI. The CDR3 sequence is 14 residues long. Trimming cost V 5 bases and J 5 bases; bases outside gene matches: 7. CDR3 sequence: CASSRGGAEDTQYF. The CDR3 coding sequence is TGTGCCAGCAGTCGAGGGGGCGCGGAAGATACGCAGTATTTT.

This chain links TRBV6-1 with TRBJ2-7; no clear D gene. The length of the CDR3 is 14 residues. Germline CDR1 MNHNS, CDR2 SASEGT. The V and J ends lost 7 bases and 2 bases respectively, with 15 bases between them. DNA for the CDR3: TGTGCCAGCACCAGGCCAGGCGTTACCTACGAGCAGTACTTC. Amino acid sequence: CASTRPGVTYEQYF.

This rearrangement joins TRBV27 to TRBJ1-2, with TRBD1 matching over 7 bases. The germline V gene has CDR1 MNHEY and CDR2 SMNVEV (reference sequence). CDR3 length equals 14 residues. V trimming: 6 bases; J trimming: 4 bases; junction bases outside the gene matches: 8. The CDR3 DNA is TGTGCCAGCAGGCGGACAGGCTCTGGCTATGGCTACACCTTC. It encodes CASRRTGSGYGYTF.

V gene TRBV11-1 combines with J gene TRBJ1-1; 7 bases agree with TRBD1. CDR3 length: 14 amino acids. Germline assignment: CDR1 SGHAT and CDR2 FQDESV (reference sequence). Unmatched junction bases numbered 7, after V lost 4 bases and J lost 5 bases. The CDR3 DNA is TGTGCCAGCAGCTCGGACAGGAGAGGAACTGAAGCTTTCTTT. Translation: CASSSDRRGTEAFF. Full variable domain (missing parts from reference TRBV11-1 and TRBJ1-1): EAEVAQSPRYKITEKSQAVAFWCDPISGHATLYWYRQILGQGPELLVQFQDESVVDDSQLPKDRFSAERLKGVDSTLKIQPAELGDSAMYLCASSSDRRGTEAFFGQGTRLTVV.

The chain employs TRBV6-5 and TRBJ1-1, with D perhaps TRBD1 (5 bases). The CDR3 is 14 amino acids. V was cut by 3 bases and J by 6 bases, with 14 bases left in between. Germline V gene lookup returns CDR1 MNHEY and CDR2 SVGAGI. The CDR3 DNA reads as TGTGCCAGCAGTTATTTACAGGATGTGTCTGAAGCTTTCTTT. Amino acid sequence: CASSYLQDVSEAFF.

The chain joins TRBV19 to TRBJ2-5; D is perhaps TRBD2 (5 bases). The V gene's germline CDR1 is LNHDA and CDR2 SQIVND (reference sequence). Trimming removed 9 bases at V and 9 bases at J, with 17 bases between. This CDR3 comprises 12 residues. This chain's CDR3 is CASRDLLEAQYF. The DNA of the CDR3 is TGTGCCAGCCGGGATTTACTGGAGGCCCAGTACTTC.

The V call is TRBV7-2, the J call TRBJ1-2, with no clear D. The CDR3 is made up of 12 amino acids. Germline values: CDR1 SGHTA, CDR2 FQGNSA. V was pared by 2 bases and J by 2 bases, with 3 bases between. Here the CDR3 DNA reads TGTGCCAGCAGCTTATCAAACTATGGCTACACCTTC. Translated: CASSLSNYGYTF.

This chain joins TRBV11-2 and TRBJ2-5, with D possibly TRBD2 on 5 matching bases. Trimming shortened V by 1 base and J by 7 bases, and 22 bases separated the two germline ends. CDR3 length: 17 residues. Germline V gives CDR1 SGHAT, CDR2 FQNNGV. The CDR3 DNA follows: TGTGCCAGCAGCTTAGTTTCCCCCGGTCTCCTTGGAGGGACCCAGTACTTC. Translation: CASSLVSPGLLGGTQYF. Using reference TRBV11-2 and TRBJ2-5 for the parts outside the CDR3, the full variable domain is EAGVAQSPRYKIIEKRQSVAFWCNPISGHATLYWYQQILGQGPKLLIQFQNNGVVDDSQLPKDRFSAERLKGVDSTLKIQPAKLEDSAVYLCASSLVSPGLLGGTQYFGPGTRLLVL.

The chain combines TRBV19 with TRBJ1-1; D gene ambiguous. The V end was cut by 4 bases, the J end by 6 bases, with 6 bases between. The CDR3 totals 11 residues. Germline CDR1 LNHDA, CDR2 SQIVND (reference sequence). CDR3 nucleotides: TGTGCCAGTAGTAGACAATCTGAAGCTTTCTTT. This gives the protein CASSRQSEAFF. Variable domain in full (rest from reference TRBV19 and TRBJ1-1): DGGITQSPKYLFRKEGQNVTLSCEQNLNHDAMYWYRQDPGQGLRLIYYSQIVNDFQKGDIAEGYSVSREKKESFPLTVTSAQKNPTAFYLCASSRQSEAFFGQGTRLTVV.

The V call is TRBV7-8, the J call TRBJ1-2, with 8 bases lining up with TRBD1. Unmatched junction bases numbered 8, after V lost 1 base and J lost 4 bases. Germline lookup yields CDR1 SGHVS and CDR2 FQNEAQ. This CDR3 has 16 residues. CDR3 DNA: TGTGCCAGCAGCTTAGATGCAGGGGGCTCGATCTATGGCTACACCTTC. It translates to CASSLDAGGSIYGYTF.

The chain joins TRBV28 to TRBJ2-1, with 12 bases fitting TRBD2. The V segment lost 6 bases and the J segment 3 bases; nucleotides outside the gene matches: 6. Germline loops: CDR1 MDHEN, CDR2 SYDVKM. The CDR3 covers 16 residues. The CDR3 DNA reads as TGTGCCAGCAGCTCCACGGGACTAGCGGGCTACAATGAGCAGTTCTTC. It translates to CASSSTGLAGYNEQFF.